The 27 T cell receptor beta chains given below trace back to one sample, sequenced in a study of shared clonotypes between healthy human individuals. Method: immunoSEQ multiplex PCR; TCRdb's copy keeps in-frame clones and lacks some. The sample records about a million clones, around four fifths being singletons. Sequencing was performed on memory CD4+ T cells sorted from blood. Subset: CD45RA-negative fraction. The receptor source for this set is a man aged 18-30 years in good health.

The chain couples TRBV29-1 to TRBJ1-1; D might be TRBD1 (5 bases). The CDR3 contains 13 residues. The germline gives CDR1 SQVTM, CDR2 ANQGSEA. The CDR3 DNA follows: TGCAGTGGGTCGGAGGGGAAGAACACTGAAGCTTTCTTT. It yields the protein CSGSEGKNTEAFF.

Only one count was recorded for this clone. CDR3 sequence: CASSSMVAGGGEQYF. CDR3 coding DNA: TGTGCCAGCAGTTCGATGGTGGCGGGGGGGGGCGAGCAGTACTTC. The chain employs TRBV27 and TRBJ2-7, with TRBD2 matching 9 bases. After removal of 4 bases from V and 6 bases from J, the junction contained 10 bases not matched to a gene. Germline CDR1 is MNHEY and CDR2 is SMNVEV (reference sequence). CDR3 size: 15 residues.

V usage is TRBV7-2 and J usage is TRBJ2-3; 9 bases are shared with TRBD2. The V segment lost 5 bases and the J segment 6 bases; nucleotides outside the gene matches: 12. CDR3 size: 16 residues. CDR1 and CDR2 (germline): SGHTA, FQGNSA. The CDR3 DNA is TGTGCCAGCAGCCCTGGTTCGGCGGGAGGGCTGGATACGCAGTATTTT. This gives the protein CASSPGSAGGLDTQYF.

This CDR3 reads CASEGAVPGELFF. CDR3 DNA sequence: TGTGCCAGCGAGGGGGCTGTTCCCGGGGAGCTGTTTTTT. The chain recombines TRBV6-6 with TRBJ2-2, with 7 bases lining up with TRBD1. The CDR3 has 13 amino acids. V lost 8 bases, J lost 6 bases, and 6 bases stayed unmatched. The V gene's germline CDR1 is MNHNY and CDR2 SVGAGI (reference sequence).

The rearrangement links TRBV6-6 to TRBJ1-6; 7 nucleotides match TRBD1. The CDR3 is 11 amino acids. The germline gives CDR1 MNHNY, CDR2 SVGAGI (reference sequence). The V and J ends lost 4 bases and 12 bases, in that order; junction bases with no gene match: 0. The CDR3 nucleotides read TGTGCCAGCAGTTCAGGGGGACCCCTCCACTTT. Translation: CASSSGGPLHF.

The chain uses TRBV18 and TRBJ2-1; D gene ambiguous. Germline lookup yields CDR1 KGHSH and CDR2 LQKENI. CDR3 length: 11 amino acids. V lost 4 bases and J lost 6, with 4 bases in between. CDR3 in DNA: TGTGCCAGCTCACAACGCAATGAGCAGTTCTTC. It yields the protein CASSQRNEQFF.

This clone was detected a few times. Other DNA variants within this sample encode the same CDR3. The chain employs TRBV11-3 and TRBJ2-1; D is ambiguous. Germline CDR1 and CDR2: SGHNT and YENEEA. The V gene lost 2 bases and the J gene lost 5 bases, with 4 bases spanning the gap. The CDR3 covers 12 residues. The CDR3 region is CASSLNDNEQFF. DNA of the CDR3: TGTGCCAGCAGCTTAAACGACAATGAGCAGTTCTTC. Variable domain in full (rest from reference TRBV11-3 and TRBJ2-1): EAGVVQSPRYKIIEKKQPVAFWCNPISGHNTLYWYLQNLGQGPELLIRYENEEAVDDSQLPKDRFSAERLKGVDSTLKIQPAELGDSAVYLCASSLNDNEQFFGPGTRLTVL.

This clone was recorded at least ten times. In DNA, the CDR3 is TGTGCCAGCACCCAGAACAACTATGGCTACACCTTC. Translating it yields CASTQNNYGYTF. The chain employs TRBV5-6 and TRBJ1-2, with no clear D. Looked up from germline, CDR1 is SGHDT and CDR2 is YYEEEE. This CDR3 contains 12 residues. V dropped 6 bases and J dropped 2 bases, with 8 bases sitting between them.

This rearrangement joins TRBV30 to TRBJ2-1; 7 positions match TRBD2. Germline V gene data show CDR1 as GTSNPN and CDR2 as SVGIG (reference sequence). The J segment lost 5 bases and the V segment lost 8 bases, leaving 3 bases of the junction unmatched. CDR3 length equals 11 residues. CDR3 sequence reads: CAAAGHNEQFF. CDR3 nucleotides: TGTGCCGCAGCGGGGCACAATGAGCAGTTCTTC.

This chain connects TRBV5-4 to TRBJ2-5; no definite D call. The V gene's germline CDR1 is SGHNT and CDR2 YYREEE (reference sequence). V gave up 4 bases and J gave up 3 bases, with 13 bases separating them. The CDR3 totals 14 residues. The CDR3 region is CASSPDRREETQYF. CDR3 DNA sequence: TGTGCCAGCAGCCCCGACCGCCGTGAAGAGACCCAGTACTTC.

In DNA, the CDR3 is TGTGCCAGCAGCTTGGGCGCGGGAGGAGCCAAAAACATTCAGTACTTC. Protein sequence: CASSLGAGGAKNIQYF. The rearrangement links TRBV5-8 to TRBJ2-4; 8 bases line up with TRBD2. Germline V gene sequence: CDR1 SGHTS, CDR2 YDEGEE. Trimming cost V 0 bases and J 0 bases; bases outside gene matches: 2. CDR3 length equals 16 residues.

CDR3: CASSQGGTGGTDTQYF. Written as DNA, the CDR3 is TGCGCCAGCAGCCAAGGTGGGACAGGGGGAACTGATACGCAGTATTTT. V is TRBV4-3 and J is TRBJ2-3; TRBD1 aligns across 11 bases. CDR1 LGHNA and CDR2 YSLEER come from the germline V gene. The CDR3 runs to 16 residues. Trimming removed 1 base from V and 6 bases from J; junction bases left unmatched: 6.

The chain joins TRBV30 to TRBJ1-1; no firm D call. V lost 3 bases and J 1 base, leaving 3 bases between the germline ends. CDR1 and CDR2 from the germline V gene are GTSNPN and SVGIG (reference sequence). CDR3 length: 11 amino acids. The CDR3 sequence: CAWRGNTEAFF. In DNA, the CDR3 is TGTGCCTGGAGGGGGAACACTGAAGCTTTCTTT.

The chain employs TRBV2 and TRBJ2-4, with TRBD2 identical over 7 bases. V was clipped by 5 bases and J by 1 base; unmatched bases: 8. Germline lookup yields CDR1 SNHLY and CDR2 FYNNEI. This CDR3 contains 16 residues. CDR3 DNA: TGTGCCAGCAGTTCACAGTACGGGGGGGCCAAAAACATTCAGTACTTC. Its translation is CASSSQYGGAKNIQYF.

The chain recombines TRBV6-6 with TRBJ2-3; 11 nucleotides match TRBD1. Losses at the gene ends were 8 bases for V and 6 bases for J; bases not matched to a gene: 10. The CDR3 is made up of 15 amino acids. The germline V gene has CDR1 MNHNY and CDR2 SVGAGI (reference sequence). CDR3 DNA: TGTGCCAGCTCGGCAGGGACAGGGGGGCCGGATACGCAGTATTTT. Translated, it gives CASSAGTGGPDTQYF.

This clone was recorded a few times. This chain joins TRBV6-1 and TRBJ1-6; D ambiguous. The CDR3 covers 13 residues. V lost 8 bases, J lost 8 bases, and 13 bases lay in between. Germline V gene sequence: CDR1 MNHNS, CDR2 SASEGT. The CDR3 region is CASRARTDSPLHF. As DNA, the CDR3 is TGTGCCAGCCGGGCACGCACCGATTCACCCCTCCACTTT.

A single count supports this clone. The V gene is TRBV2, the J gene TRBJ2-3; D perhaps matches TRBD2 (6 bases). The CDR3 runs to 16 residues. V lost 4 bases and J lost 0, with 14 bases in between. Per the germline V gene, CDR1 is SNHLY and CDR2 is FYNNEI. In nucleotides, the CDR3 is TGTGCCAGCAGTGCCGGGACTCATACTAGCACAGATACGCAGTATTTT. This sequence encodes CASSAGTHTSTDTQYF.

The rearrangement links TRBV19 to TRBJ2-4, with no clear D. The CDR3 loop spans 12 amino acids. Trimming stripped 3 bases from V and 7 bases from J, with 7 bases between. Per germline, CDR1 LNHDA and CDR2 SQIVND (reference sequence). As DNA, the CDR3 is TGTGCCAGTAGTATGGGTTTGAACATTCAGTACTTC. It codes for CASSMGLNIQYF.

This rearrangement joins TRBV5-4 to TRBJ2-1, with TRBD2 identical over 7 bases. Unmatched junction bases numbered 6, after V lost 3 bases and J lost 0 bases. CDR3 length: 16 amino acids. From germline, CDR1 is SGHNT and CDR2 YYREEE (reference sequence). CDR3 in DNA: TGTGCCAGCAGCTCGAAGGGACTACCCTCCTACAATGAGCAGTTCTTC. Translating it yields CASSSKGLPSYNEQFF.

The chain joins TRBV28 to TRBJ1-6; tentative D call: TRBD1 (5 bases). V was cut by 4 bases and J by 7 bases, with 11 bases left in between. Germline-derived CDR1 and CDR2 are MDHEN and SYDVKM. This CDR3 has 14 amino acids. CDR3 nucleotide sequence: TGTGCCAGCAGTTCCGGGACGGAGAATTCACCCCTCCACTTT. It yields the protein CASSSGTENSPLHF.

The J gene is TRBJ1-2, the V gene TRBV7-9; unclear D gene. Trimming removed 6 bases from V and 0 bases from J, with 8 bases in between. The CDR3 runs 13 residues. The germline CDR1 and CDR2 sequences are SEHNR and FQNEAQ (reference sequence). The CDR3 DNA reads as TGTGCCAGCAGTCCTTCAGCTAACTATGGCTACACCTTC. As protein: CASSPSANYGYTF.

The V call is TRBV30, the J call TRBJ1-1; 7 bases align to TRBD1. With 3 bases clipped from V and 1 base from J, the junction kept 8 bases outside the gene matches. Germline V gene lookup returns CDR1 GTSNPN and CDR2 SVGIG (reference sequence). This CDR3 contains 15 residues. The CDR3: CAWSAEQGRNTEAFF. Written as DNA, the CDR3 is TGTGCCTGGAGCGCCGAACAGGGGCGGAACACTGAAGCTTTCTTT.

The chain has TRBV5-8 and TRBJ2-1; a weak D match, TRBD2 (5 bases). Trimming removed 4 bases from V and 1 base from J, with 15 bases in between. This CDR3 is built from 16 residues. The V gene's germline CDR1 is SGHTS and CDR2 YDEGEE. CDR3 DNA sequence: TGTGCCAGCAGCGTCTATAGAGGGTCTTCCTACAATGAGCAGTTCTTC. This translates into CASSVYRGSSYNEQFF.

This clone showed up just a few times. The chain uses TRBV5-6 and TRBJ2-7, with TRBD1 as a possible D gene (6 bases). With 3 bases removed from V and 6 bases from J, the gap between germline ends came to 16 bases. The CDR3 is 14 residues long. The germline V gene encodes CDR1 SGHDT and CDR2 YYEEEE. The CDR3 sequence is CASSSGQSWGEQYF. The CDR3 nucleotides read TGTGCCAGCAGCTCTGGACAGTCCTGGGGCGAGCAGTACTTC.

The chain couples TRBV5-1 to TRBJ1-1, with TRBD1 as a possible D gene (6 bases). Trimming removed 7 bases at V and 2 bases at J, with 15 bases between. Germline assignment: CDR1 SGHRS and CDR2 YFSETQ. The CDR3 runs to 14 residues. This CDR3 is CASFRGGTNTEAFF. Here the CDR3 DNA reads TGCGCCAGCTTCCGTGGGGGGACAAACACTGAAGCTTTCTTT.

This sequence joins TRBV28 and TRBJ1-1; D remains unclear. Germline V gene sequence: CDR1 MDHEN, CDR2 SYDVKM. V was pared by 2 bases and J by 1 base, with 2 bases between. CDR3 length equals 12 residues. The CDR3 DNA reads TGTGCCAGCAGTTTAGCGAACACTGAAGCTTTCTTT. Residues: CASSLANTEAFF.

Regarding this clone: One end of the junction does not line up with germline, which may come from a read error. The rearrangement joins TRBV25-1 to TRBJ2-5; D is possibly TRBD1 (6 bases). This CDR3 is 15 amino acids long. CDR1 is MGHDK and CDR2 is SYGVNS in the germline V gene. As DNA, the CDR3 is TGTGCCAGCAGTTCGACGACAGGAACCCAAAAGACCCAGTACTTC. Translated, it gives CASSSTTGTQKTQYF. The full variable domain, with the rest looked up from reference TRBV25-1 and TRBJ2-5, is EADIYQTPRYLVIGTGKKITLECSQTMGHDKMYWYQQDPGMELHLIHYSYGVNSTEKGDLSSESTVSRIRTEHFPLTLESARPSHTSQYLCASSSTTGTQKTQYFGPGTRLLVL.